Presented here are 24 T cell receptor beta chains from one specimen sequenced in a study of early T cells in non-severe SARS-CoV-2 infection. TCRdb re-called the 5' RACE reads through MiXCR, storing one row per CDR3 protein. This table holds some 39,000 distinct CDR3 sequences, less than 8.5% found once. Sequencing was done on a sample of whole blood. The receptors stem from an adult who was a healthcare worker with PCR-confirmed SARS-CoV-2 infection or an uninfected control (not recorded which).

In this sample, this clonotype turned up many times. The chain uses TRBV18 and TRBJ1-4; D unclear. Trimming took off 2 bases at V and 8 bases at J, with 9 bases between the two ends. The CDR3 spans 13 residues. Germline CDR1 is KGHSH and CDR2 is LQKENI. The CDR3 sequence: CASSPERLEKLFF. CDR3 DNA: TGTGCCAGCTCACCAGAGAGGCTAGAAAAACTGTTTTTT.

In its sample, this clonotype was seen many times. The V gene is TRBV7-9, the J gene TRBJ1-6, with D maybe TRBD1 (5 bases). The CDR3 is made up of 17 amino acids. V shed 4 bases and J shed 3 bases, with 16 bases lying between them. Germline loops: CDR1 SEHNR, CDR2 FQNEAQ (reference sequence). CDR3 nucleotides: TGTGCCAGCAGCTCCGGTGATGGGGGTTACTATAATTCACCCCTCCACTTT. Translating gives CASSSGDGGYYNSPLHF. The full variable domain, rest sourced from reference TRBV7-9 and TRBJ1-6, is DTGVSQNPRHKITKRGQNVTFRCDPISEHNRLYWYRQTLGQGPEFLTYFQNEAQLEKSRLLSDRFSAERPKGSFSTLEIQRTEQGDSAMYLCASSSGDGGYYNSPLHFGNGTRLTVT.

This clonotype was detected many times. This rearrangement joins TRBV3-1 to TRBJ1-1; no firm D call. Germline lookup yields CDR1 LGHDT and CDR2 YNNKEL (reference sequence). Trimming took 0 bases from V and 4 from J, leaving 6 bases between them. The CDR3 is 13 residues long. CDR3 coding DNA: TGTGCCAGCAGCCAAGATCTGGGCACTGAAGCTTTCTTT. Protein sequence: CASSQDLGTEAFF.

The chain links TRBV25-1 to TRBJ1-4; TRBD1 might be the D (6 bases). Per the germline V gene, CDR1 is MGHDK and CDR2 is SYGVNS. The ends were cut back, 2 bases at V and 0 bases at J, with 10 bases in the middle. CDR3 length equals 16 residues. CDR3 sequence: CASSERDITTNEKLFF. The CDR3 coding sequence is TGTGCCAGCAGTGAAAGGGACATTACAACTAATGAAAAACTGTTTTTT.

This clonotype was recorded many times. The chain combines TRBV6-2 or TRBV6-3 with TRBJ2-1; 10 bases align to TRBD2. Germline assignment: CDR1 MNHEY and CDR2 SVGEGT. V trimming: 5 bases; J trimming: 3 bases; junction bases outside the gene matches: 4. This CDR3 has 15 residues. CDR3 amino acids: CASSPLAGVYNEQFF. CDR3 sequence (DNA): TGTGCCAGCAGTCCCCTAGCGGGAGTCTACAATGAGCAGTTCTTC.

At least ten counts were recorded for this clonotype. V gene TRBV20-1 combines with J gene TRBJ2-3, with D maybe TRBD1 (6 bases). This CDR3 contains 11 residues. V lost 6 bases and J 12 bases, leaving 16 bases between the germline ends. The germline V gene encodes CDR1 DFQATT and CDR2 SNEGSKA (reference sequence). The CDR3 bases are TGCAGTGCCTTCCGGACAGAGTTTCAGTATTTT. Residues: CSAFRTEFQYF.

This clonotype was seen ten or more times. Compared with germline, one end of the junction differs, possibly owing to a read error. The V call is TRBV4-2, the J call TRBJ1-1, with 7 bases that match TRBD1. From germline, CDR1 is LGHNA and CDR2 YNFKEQ. This CDR3 has 11 amino acids. In DNA, the CDR3 is TGTGCCAGCAGCCAAGAAAACAGGGGTTCTTTT. It yields the protein CASSQENRGSF.

This clonotype has more than one count but fewer than ten. V is TRBV20-1 and J is TRBJ2-3; a weak D match, TRBD2 (6 bases). In germline, CDR1 is DFQATT, CDR2 SNEGSKA (reference sequence). V was shortened by 4 bases and J by 2 bases, with 16 bases between the two germline ends. The CDR3 is made up of 15 amino acids. The CDR3 DNA sequence: TGCAGTGCTACCTCAGCGAGGGACTCCACAGATACGCAGTATTTT. This gives the protein CSATSARDSTDTQYF.

This clonotype was counted many times. The rearrangement links TRBV9 to TRBJ2-2; D may be TRBD1 (5 bases). Trimming took off 2 bases at V and 4 bases at J, with 15 bases between the two ends. From germline, CDR1 is SGDLS and CDR2 YYNGEE. The CDR3 covers 16 residues. In DNA, the CDR3 is TGTGCCAGCAGCGTCCCGGCGACAGCCACCACCGGGGAGCTGTTTTTT. It encodes CASSVPATATTGELFF.

This clonotype was detected many times. The chain links TRBV3-1 to TRBJ1-1; a possible D gene is TRBD1 (5 bases). CDR1 is LGHDT and CDR2 is YNNKEL in the germline V gene (reference sequence). This CDR3 region has 13 residues. V was trimmed by 1 base and J by 3 bases, leaving 6 bases between them. The DNA of the CDR3 is TGTGCCAGCAGCCAAGTCAGGGACACTGAAGCTTTCTTT. Translated, it gives CASSQVRDTEAFF.

This chain connects TRBV29-1 to TRBJ2-3, with D possibly matching TRBD1 (6 bases). The V end lost 3 bases, the J end lost 5 bases, and 12 bases lay between the germline ends. The CDR3 is made up of 13 amino acids. Germline CDR1 is SQVTM and CDR2 is ANQGSEA. In DNA, the CDR3 is TGCAGCGTTGACAAAGGGGGTCAAGATACGCAGTATTTT. The encoded protein is CSVDKGGQDTQYF.

In this sample, this clonotype turned up many times. The V gene is TRBV6-6, the J gene TRBJ2-2; no clear D gene. The CDR3 is made up of 13 amino acids. V dropped 6 bases and J dropped 6 bases, with 11 bases sitting between them. From germline, CDR1 is MNHNY and CDR2 SVGAGI (reference sequence). The DNA for the CDR3 is TGTGCCAGCAGCTTGACGGATCCCGGGGAGCTGTTTTTT. It is translated as CASSLTDPGELFF.

This clonotype was counted at least ten times. The chain has TRBV30 and TRBJ2-1; no clear D. In germline, CDR1 is GTSNPN, CDR2 SVGIG (reference sequence). V was clipped by 3 bases and J by 9 bases, with 9 bases between them. The CDR3 is 11 residues long. The CDR3 here is CAWSWWSEQFF. CDR3 DNA sequence: TGTGCCTGGAGCTGGTGGAGTGAGCAGTTCTTC.

This clonotype was observed at least ten times. The V and J genes are TRBV6-4 and TRBJ2-7; 7 nucleotides line up with TRBD2. Germline V lookup: CDR1 MRHNA, CDR2 SNTAGT. The CDR3 sequence is 13 residues long. J was trimmed by 0 bases and V by 6 bases; bases with no gene match: 2. CDR3: CASSGGSSYEQYF. The CDR3 region has the DNA TGTGCCAGCAGCGGGGGGAGCTCCTACGAGCAGTACTTC.

CDR3 nucleotides: TGTGCCAGCAGTTTCCCACAGAGCTACCAAGAGACCCAGTACTTC. Amino acids: CASSFPQSYQETQYF. The chain employs TRBV28 and TRBJ2-5; D gene unclear. CDR1 and CDR2 (germline): MDHEN, SYDVKM. The germline V and J ends were trimmed by 3 bases and 0 bases, with 11 bases remaining between them. The CDR3 length is 15 residues.

This clonotype came up many times. The chain's CDR3 is CSATNRVSSYNEQFF. CDR3 coding DNA: TGCAGTGCTACCAATCGGGTCAGCTCCTACAATGAGCAGTTCTTC. The chain is built from TRBV20-1 and TRBJ2-1; D unclear. Germline V CDR1 and CDR2: DFQATT, SNEGSKA (reference sequence). The CDR3 contains 15 residues. V lost 4 bases and J 0 bases, leaving 13 bases between the germline ends.

This clonotype is medium-sized in the sample. This rearrangement joins TRBV7-6 to TRBJ1-1; 8 bases match TRBD1. Germline values: CDR1 SGHVS, CDR2 FNYEAQ. The CDR3 length is 15 residues. V was pared by 6 bases and J by 1 base, with 7 bases of the junction left unmatched. The CDR3 is CASRSAGTGNTEAFF. The DNA for the CDR3 is TGTGCCAGCAGGTCAGCCGGGACAGGGAACACTGAAGCTTTCTTT. Full variable domain (remainder filled in from reference TRBV7-6 and TRBJ1-1): GAGVSQSPRYKVTKRGQDVALRCDPISGHVSLYWYRQALGQGPEFLTYFNYEAQQDKSGLPNDRFSAERPEGSISTLTIQRTEQRDSAMYRCASRSAGTGNTEAFFGQGTRLTVV.

This clonotype has ten or more counts. This chain uses TRBV20-1 with TRBJ1-2; TRBD1 matches 7 bases. The junction had 7 bases not matched to a gene; V was cut back by 2 bases and J by 4 bases. Looked up from germline, CDR1 is DFQATT and CDR2 is SNEGSKA (reference sequence). The CDR3 is 14 residues long. Here the CDR3 reads CSARNPDRVYGYTF. CDR3 bases: TGCAGTGCTAGAAATCCCGACAGGGTCTATGGCTACACCTTC.

In its sample, this clonotype was seen many times. The chain is built from TRBV6-5 and TRBJ2-3; TRBD1 matches 7 bases. J gave up 0 bases and V 2 bases, and 2 bases lay outside the gene matches. Germline V lookup: CDR1 MNHEY, CDR2 SVGAGI. CDR3 length equals 15 residues. The CDR3 is CASSYGTASTDTQYF. The CDR3, as DNA: TGTGCCAGCAGTTACGGGACAGCGAGCACAGATACGCAGTATTTT.

Only a few counts were recorded for this clonotype. The CDR3 loop reads CASSVWGAGETQYF. The CDR3 DNA is TGTGCCAGCAGCGTATGGGGAGCTGGGGAGACCCAGTACTTC. V usage is TRBV9 and J usage is TRBJ2-5, with D perhaps matching TRBD2 (5 bases). Trimming pared 1 base from V and 5 bases from J, leaving 12 bases between. CDR1 is SGDLS, CDR2 YYNGEE, per germline. There are 14 residues in the CDR3.

The rearrangement links TRBV3-1 to TRBJ2-5; D remains ambiguous. The CDR3 runs to 13 residues. V lost 4 bases and J lost 5, with 11 bases in between. Per germline, CDR1 LGHDT and CDR2 YNNKEL (reference sequence). CDR3 in amino acids: CASSLDWSETQYF. The CDR3 nucleotides read TGTGCCAGCAGCCTAGACTGGTCTGAGACCCAGTACTTC.

The V gene is TRBV11-2, the J gene TRBJ2-5; no definite D call. The germline gives CDR1 SGHAT, CDR2 FQNNGV. The CDR3 runs to 12 residues. Trimming took off 0 bases at V and 5 bases at J, with 4 bases between the two ends. In nucleotides, the CDR3 is TGTGCCAGCAGCTTAGATGCGGAGACCCAGTACTTC. Protein sequence: CASSLDAETQYF.

At least ten counts were recorded for this clonotype. Here the CDR3 DNA reads TGTGCCAGCAGCTTAGCCGACGGAGCATTCTCCTACAATGAGCAGTTCTTC. Protein: CASSLADGAFSYNEQFF. The chain joins TRBV7-6 to TRBJ2-1; the D is unclear. Per the germline V gene, CDR1 is SGHVS and CDR2 is FNYEAQ. With 0 bases removed from V and 0 bases from J, the gap between germline ends came to 12 bases. The CDR3 has 17 amino acids. The full variable domain, completed using reference TRBV7-6 and TRBJ2-1, is GAGVSQSPRYKVTKRGQDVALRCDPISGHVSLYWYRQALGQGPEFLTYFNYEAQQDKSGLPNDRFSAERPEGSISTLTIQRTEQRDSAMYRCASSLADGAFSYNEQFFGPGTRLTVL.

This clonotype was observed at least ten times. This chain connects TRBV11-2 to TRBJ1-1; D is undetermined. This CDR3 comprises 15 residues. V was pared by 0 bases and J by 1 base, with 9 bases between. CDR1 is SGHAT, CDR2 FQNNGV, per germline. The CDR3 loop reads CASSLDGRQNTEAFF. CDR3 in DNA: TGTGCCAGCAGCTTAGATGGGAGGCAGAACACTGAAGCTTTCTTT.